This T cell receptor (beta chain) was captured in a study of identical twins. V was clipped by 6 bases and J by 4 bases, with 11 bases between them. The CDR3 totals 13 residues. The germline CDR1 and CDR2 sequences are SEHNR and FQNEAQ (reference sequence). TCRdb re-called the 5' RACE reads with MiXCR, one entry per CDR3 protein. This sample carries approximately 350,000 distinct CDR3 sequences, around an eighth of them seen once, and the ten largest clones take roughly 7.8%. This sample was also put to use in a study of yellow fever vaccine responses in identical twins.

Sample: CD8+ T cells sorted from blood. The sequence was collected from a young woman in good health. This chain links TRBV7-9 with TRBJ2-3, with no clear D. This CDR3 is CASRAGRADTQYF. CDR3 sequence (DNA): TGTGCCAGCAGGGCAGGAAGGGCAGATACGCAGTATTTT.